The present T cell receptor beta chain was sequenced within a study of shared clonotypes between healthy human individuals. Study information: Donors were a couple of women and a few men aged 18 to 49. Study-wide results and caveats: The expectation was that sequencing depth would affect clonotype sharing among donors.

Details on this clone: Its antigen is as yet unknown.

The V end lost 6 bases, the J end lost 7 bases, and 6 bases lay between the germline ends. Germline values: CDR1 MGHRA, CDR2 YSYEKL. This CDR3 is 11 amino acids long. Unsorted samples used about 90 million PBMCs for genomic DNA. An even split of each subset's genomic DNA across several immunoSEQ plates was performed. Assay: immunoSEQ multiplex PCR; the TCRdb copy retains only in-frame clones and omits some. The sample shows hundreds of thousands of clones, around 77% of them seen only once. The clonotype was recovered from a woman in her forties in good health. Some clones in this sample may be carry-over from other donors' samples. The rearrangement joins TRBV4-1 to TRBJ2-2; D gene ambiguous. Sequencing was done on a sample of PBMCs. In DNA, the CDR3 is TGCGCCAGCAGACAGTTCGGGGAGCTGTTTTTT. Amino acids: CASRQFGELFF.